This T cell receptor (beta chain) was obtained from a study of blood T cell repertoires in COVID-19. Study context: The United States, Italy and Spain were the sources of the acute and convalescent COVID-19 samples. Sample material is recorded as cDNA or gDNA derived from T cells, B-cell-depleted T cells, or PBMCs.

Clones were sequenced by immunoSEQ multiplex PCR, and TCRdb holds only the in-frame ones, with some missing. The sample lists 50,000 or so clones; around 84% were seen once. V was shortened by 5 bases and J by 7 bases, with 15 bases between the two germline ends. This CDR3 spans 14 amino acids. From germline, CDR1 is SGDLS and CDR2 YYNGEE. The sequenced material came from peripheral blood. The chain joins TRBV9 to TRBJ2-2; D might be TRBD2 (6 bases). The sequence came from a human donor in a cohort sampled during active COVID-19. CDR3 nucleotides: TGTGCCAGCAGTACCGGGACTCCGGGCGGGGAGCTGTTTTTT. Amino acids: CASSTGTPGGELFF. Drawing the rest from reference TRBV9 and TRBJ2-2, the complete variable domain is DSGVTQTPKHLITATGQRVTLRCSPRSGDLSVYWYQQSLDQGLQFLIQYYNGEERAKGNILERFSAQQFPDLHSELNLSSLELGDSALYFCASSTGTPGGELFFGEGSRLTVL.